These 13 T cell receptor beta chains came from one sample sequenced in a study of patients and donors after allogeneic stem cell transplantation. TCRdb called the RT-PCR reads again in MiXCR, with one record for every CDR3 protein. This sample has approximately 250,000 distinct CDR3 sequences, with approximately 14% found just once. Source material: blood, either unsorted or a sorted T cell fraction (not recorded which). The receptor source for this set is a human donor who was either an allogeneic HSCT recipient or a stem cell or donor lymphocyte infusion donor (not recorded which). It is not recorded whose cells these are; they may come from a transplant donor.

The CDR3, as DNA: TGTGCCAGCAGCCTCGCTAGGGAGGGTCGGTCCAATGAGCAGTTCTTC. This gives the protein CASSLAREGRSNEQFF. The genes are TRBV7-6 and TRBJ2-1, with 7 bases fitting TRBD2. CDR3 length equals 16 residues. The ends lost 5 bases at V and 6 bases at J; junction bases unmatched: 13. CDR1 and CDR2 (germline): SGHVS, FNYEAQ.

The gene calls are TRBV28 and TRBJ1-1, with no clear D. The CDR3 totals 13 residues. Germline values: CDR1 MDHEN, CDR2 SYDVKM. Trimming removed 8 bases at V and 2 bases at J, with 12 bases between. DNA of the CDR3: TGTGCCAGCTCCGGCTCTCCCAACACTGAAGCTTTCTTT. Protein product: CASSGSPNTEAFF.

This sequence joins TRBV20-1 and TRBJ1-2, with TRBD1 matching over 7 bases. Germline-derived CDR1 and CDR2 are DFQATT and SNEGSKA (reference sequence). CDR3 length: 15 amino acids. Germline trimming cut 0 bases from V and 5 bases from J; bases unmatched to any gene: 9. The CDR3, as DNA: TGCAGTGCTAGAGATCAAGTGGGGACAGTGTATGGCTACACCTTC. It is translated as CSARDQVGTVYGYTF.

The V gene is TRBV19, the J gene TRBJ1-1, with a weak D call TRBD1 (5 bases). The CDR3 contains 13 residues. V was pared by 5 bases and J by 6 bases, with 13 bases between. Looked up from germline, CDR1 is LNHDA and CDR2 is SQIVND (reference sequence). This chain's CDR3 is CASSVRQKSEAFF. The CDR3, as DNA: TGTGCCAGTAGTGTTCGACAGAAATCTGAAGCTTTCTTT.

In its sample, this clonotype was seen once. CDR3 nucleotide sequence: TGTGCCACCAGCAGAGGAGACATCAATCAGCCCCAGCATTTT. Protein product: CATSRGDINQPQHF. The chain carries TRBV15 and TRBJ1-5; no reliable D call. The CDR3 is made up of 14 amino acids. Germline CDR1 is LNHNV and CDR2 is YYDKDF (reference sequence). Trimming took 1 base from V and 3 from J, leaving 7 bases between them. The whole variable domain, filled in from reference TRBV15 and TRBJ1-5, reads DAMVIQNPRYQVTQFGKPVTLSCSQTLNHNVMYWYQQKSSQAPKLLFHYYDKDFNNEADTPDNFQSRRPNTSFCFLDIRSPGLGDTAMYLCATSRGDINQPQHFGDGTRLSIL.

This clonotype was seen many times. The V gene is TRBV14, the J gene TRBJ1-2; D gene unclear. CDR3 size: 13 residues. Looked up from germline, CDR1 is SGHDN and CDR2 is FVKESK. The V end was cut by 4 bases, the J end by 5 bases, with 11 bases between. Here the CDR3 DNA reads TGTGCCAGCAGCCCTCTTCGGGAGTATGGCTACACCTTC. Translated, it gives CASSPLREYGYTF.

V is TRBV7-9 and J is TRBJ1-1; D gene ambiguous. V was clipped by 1 base and J by 1 base, with 10 bases between them. Germline V lookup: CDR1 SEHNR, CDR2 FQNEAQ (reference sequence). CDR3 length equals 15 residues. CDR3 protein: CASSLVSSGNTEAFF. The CDR3 bases are TGTGCCAGCAGCTTAGTATCTTCAGGGAACACTGAAGCTTTCTTT.

This clonotype was counted ten times or more. This chain connects TRBV12-3 or TRBV12-4 to TRBJ1-6; D might be TRBD1 (5 bases). The CDR3 loop spans 15 amino acids. With 2 bases removed from V and 6 bases from J, the gap between germline ends came to 11 bases. The CDR3 DNA is TGTGCCAGCAGTTTAATGGGGCGGGGTAATTCACCCCTCCACTTT. It encodes CASSLMGRGNSPLHF.

This clonotype was counted only a few times. This chain connects TRBV7-2 to TRBJ1-6; TRBD1 matches at 11 bases. CDR1 SGHTA and CDR2 FQGNSA come from the germline V gene. This CDR3 is 15 amino acids long. Trimming took 5 bases from V and 7 from J; bases not matched to a gene: 4. CDR3 sequence: CASSQRTGGNSPLHF. The CDR3 coding sequence is TGTGCCAGCAGCCAAAGGACAGGGGGCAATTCACCCCTCCACTTT.

This clonotype was counted a few times. The chain employs TRBV11-2 and TRBJ1-5; D gene ambiguous. The CDR3 totals 14 residues. Per the germline V gene, CDR1 is SGHAT and CDR2 is FQNNGV. Trimming stripped 3 bases from V and 4 bases from J, with 10 bases between. The CDR3 nucleotides are TGTGCCAGCAGCTTCGACGCGGGGAATCAGCCCCAGCATTTT. Protein product: CASSFDAGNQPQHF.

This clonotype has a handful of counts. J is TRBJ2-3 and V is TRBV20-1; D may be TRBD1 (5 bases). V was clipped by 7 bases and J by 6 bases, with 11 bases between them. CDR3 size: 11 residues. The V gene's germline CDR1 is DFQATT and CDR2 SNEGSKA (reference sequence). CDR3 DNA sequence: TGCAGTGAATATTCAGGGGATACGCAGTATTTT. The encoded protein is CSEYSGDTQYF.

This clonotype was observed many times. The chain links TRBV5-1 to TRBJ2-2; the match to TRBD1 covers 9 bases. Unmatched junction bases numbered 5, after V lost 4 bases and J lost 1 base. The CDR3 totals 16 residues. Germline V lookup: CDR1 SGHRS, CDR2 YFSETQ. CDR3 loop: CASSHRGQGNTGELFF. The CDR3 DNA reads TGCGCCAGCAGCCATAGGGGACAGGGGAACACCGGGGAGCTGTTTTTT.

The V call is TRBV29-1, the J call TRBJ1-2; D is unresolved. CDR1 is SQVTM and CDR2 is ANQGSEA in the germline V gene. The CDR3 is 15 residues long. Deletions cut 4 bases from V and 5 bases from J, with 20 bases between. The CDR3 loop reads CSVGYSRAMGYGYTF. The CDR3 region has the DNA TGCAGCGTTGGCTACAGTCGGGCAATGGGATATGGCTACACCTTC. The complete variable domain, with remaining parts taken from reference TRBV29-1 and TRBJ1-2, reads SAVISQKPSRDICQRGTSLTIQCQVDSQVTMMFWYRQQPGQSLTLIATANQGSEATYESGFVIDKFPISRPNLTFSTLTVSNMSPEDSSIYLCSVGYSRAMGYGYTFGSGTRLTVV.